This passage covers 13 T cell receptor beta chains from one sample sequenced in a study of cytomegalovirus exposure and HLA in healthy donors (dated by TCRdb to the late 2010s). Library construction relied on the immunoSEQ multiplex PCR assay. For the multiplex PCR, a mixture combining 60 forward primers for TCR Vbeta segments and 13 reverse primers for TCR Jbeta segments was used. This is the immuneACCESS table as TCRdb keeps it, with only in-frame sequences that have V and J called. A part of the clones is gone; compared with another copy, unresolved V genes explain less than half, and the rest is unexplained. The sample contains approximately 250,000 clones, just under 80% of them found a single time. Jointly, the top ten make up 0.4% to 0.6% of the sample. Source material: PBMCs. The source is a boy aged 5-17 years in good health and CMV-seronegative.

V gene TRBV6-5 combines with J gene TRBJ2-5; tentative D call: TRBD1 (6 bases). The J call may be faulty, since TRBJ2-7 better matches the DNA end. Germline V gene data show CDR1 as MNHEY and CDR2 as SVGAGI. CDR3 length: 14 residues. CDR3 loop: CASSSAYRVDEQYF. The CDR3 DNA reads TGTGCCAGCAGTTCCGCGTACAGGGTCGACGAGCAGTACTTC.

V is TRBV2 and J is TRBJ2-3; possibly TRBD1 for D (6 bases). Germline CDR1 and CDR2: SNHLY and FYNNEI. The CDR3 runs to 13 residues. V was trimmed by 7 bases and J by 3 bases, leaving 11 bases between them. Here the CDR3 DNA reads TGTGCCAGCACGAGACAGGAGACAGATACGCAGTATTTT. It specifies CASTRQETDTQYF.

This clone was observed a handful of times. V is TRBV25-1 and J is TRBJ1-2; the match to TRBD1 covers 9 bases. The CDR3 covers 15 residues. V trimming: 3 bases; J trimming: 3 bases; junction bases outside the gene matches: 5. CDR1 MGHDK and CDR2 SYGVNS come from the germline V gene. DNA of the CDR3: TGTGCCAGCAGTGACCCGGGACAGGGATACTATGGCTACACCTTC. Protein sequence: CASSDPGQGYYGYTF.

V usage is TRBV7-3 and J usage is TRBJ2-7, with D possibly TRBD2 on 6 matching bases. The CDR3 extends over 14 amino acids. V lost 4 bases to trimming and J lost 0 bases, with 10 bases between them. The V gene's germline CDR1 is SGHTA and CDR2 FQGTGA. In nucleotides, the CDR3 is TGTGCCAGCAGCTGGCGGGAAATCTCCTACGAGCAGTACTTC. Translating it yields CASSWREISYEQYF.

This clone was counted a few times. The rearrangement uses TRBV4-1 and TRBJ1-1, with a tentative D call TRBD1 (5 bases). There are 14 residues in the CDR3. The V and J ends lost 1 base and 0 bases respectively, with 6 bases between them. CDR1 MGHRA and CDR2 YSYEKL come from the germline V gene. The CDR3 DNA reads TGCGCCAGCAGCCAAGGACAGATGAACACTGAAGCTTTCTTT. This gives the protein CASSQGQMNTEAFF.

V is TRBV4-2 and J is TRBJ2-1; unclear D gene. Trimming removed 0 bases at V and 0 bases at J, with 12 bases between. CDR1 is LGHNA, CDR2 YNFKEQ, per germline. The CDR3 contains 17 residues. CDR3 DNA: TGTGCCAGCAGCCAAGAATCGAGCGCCCGCTCCTACAATGAGCAGTTCTTC. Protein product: CASSQESSARSYNEQFF.

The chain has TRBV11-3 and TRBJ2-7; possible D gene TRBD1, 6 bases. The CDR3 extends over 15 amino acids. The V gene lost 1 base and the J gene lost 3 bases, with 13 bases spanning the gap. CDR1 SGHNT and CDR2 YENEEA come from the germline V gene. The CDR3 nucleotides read TGTGCCAGCAGCTTAGGGACAGAGAGTTACTACGAGCAGTACTTC. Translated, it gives CASSLGTESYYEQYF. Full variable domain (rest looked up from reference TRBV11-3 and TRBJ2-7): EAGVVQSPRYKIIEKKQPVAFWCNPISGHNTLYWYLQNLGQGPELLIRYENEEAVDDSQLPKDRFSAERLKGVDSTLKIQPAELGDSAVYLCASSLGTESYYEQYFGPGTRLTVT.

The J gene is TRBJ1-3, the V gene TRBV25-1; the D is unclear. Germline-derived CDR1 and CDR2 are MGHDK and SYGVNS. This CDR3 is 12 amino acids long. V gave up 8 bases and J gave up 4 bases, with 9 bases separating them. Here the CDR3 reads CASRQEGNTIYF. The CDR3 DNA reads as TGTGCCAGCCGGCAGGAAGGAAACACCATATATTTT.

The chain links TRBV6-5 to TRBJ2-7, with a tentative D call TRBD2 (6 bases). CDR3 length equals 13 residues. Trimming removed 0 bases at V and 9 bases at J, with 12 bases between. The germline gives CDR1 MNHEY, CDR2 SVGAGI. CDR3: CASSYSEGSRQYF. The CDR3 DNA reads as TGTGCCAGCAGTTACTCGGAGGGTTCGCGGCAGTACTTC.

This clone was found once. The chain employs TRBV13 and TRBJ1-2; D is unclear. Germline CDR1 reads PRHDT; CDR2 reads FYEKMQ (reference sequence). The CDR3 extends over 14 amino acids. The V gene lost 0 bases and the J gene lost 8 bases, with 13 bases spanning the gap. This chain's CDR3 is CASSLGTGVGGYTF. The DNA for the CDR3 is TGTGCCAGCAGCTTAGGAACCGGGGTTGGAGGCTACACCTTC.

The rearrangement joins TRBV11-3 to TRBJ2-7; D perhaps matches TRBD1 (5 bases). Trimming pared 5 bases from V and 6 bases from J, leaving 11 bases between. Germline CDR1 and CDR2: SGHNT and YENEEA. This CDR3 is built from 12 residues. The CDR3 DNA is TGTGCCAGCAGCGCCACGGACATCGAGCAGTACTTC. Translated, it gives CASSATDIEQYF.

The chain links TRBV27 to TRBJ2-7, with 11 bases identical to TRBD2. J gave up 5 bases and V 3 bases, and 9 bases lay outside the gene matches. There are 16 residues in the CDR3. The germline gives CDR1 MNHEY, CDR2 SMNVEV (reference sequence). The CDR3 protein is CASSFLLAGGLDEQYF. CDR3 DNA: TGTGCCAGCAGTTTCTTGCTAGCGGGAGGATTGGACGAGCAGTACTTC.

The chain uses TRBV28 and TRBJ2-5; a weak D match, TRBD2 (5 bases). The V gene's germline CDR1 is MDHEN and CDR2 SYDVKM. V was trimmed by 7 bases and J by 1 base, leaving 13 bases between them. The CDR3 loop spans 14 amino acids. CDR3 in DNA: TGTGCCAGCATAGCGTTCGGCCGCCAAGAGACCCAGTACTTC. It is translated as CASIAFGRQETQYF.